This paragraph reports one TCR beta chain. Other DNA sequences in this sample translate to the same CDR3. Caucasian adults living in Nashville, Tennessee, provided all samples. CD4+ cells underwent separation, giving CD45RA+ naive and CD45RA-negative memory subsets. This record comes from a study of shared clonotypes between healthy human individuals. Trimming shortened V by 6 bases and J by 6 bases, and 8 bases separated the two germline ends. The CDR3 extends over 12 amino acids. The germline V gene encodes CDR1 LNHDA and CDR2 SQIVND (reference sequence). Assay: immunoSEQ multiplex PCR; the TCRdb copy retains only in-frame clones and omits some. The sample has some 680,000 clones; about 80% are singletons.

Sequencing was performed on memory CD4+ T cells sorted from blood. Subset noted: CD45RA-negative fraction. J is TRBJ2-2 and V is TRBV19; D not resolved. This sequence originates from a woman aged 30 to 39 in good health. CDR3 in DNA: TGTGCCAGTAGGAAGGGATCCGGGGAGCTGTTTTTT. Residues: CASRKGSGELFF. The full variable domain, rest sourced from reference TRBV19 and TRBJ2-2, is DGGITQSPKYLFRKEGQNVTLSCEQNLNHDAMYWYRQDPGQGLRLIYYSQIVNDFQKGDIAEGYSVSREKKESFPLTVTSAQKNPTAFYLCASRKGSGELFFGEGSRLTVL.